The clone carrying this T cell receptor beta chain was recorded a few times. What it binds is unknown. This record belongs to a study of blood T cells in healthy people across ages. Study-wide points: Measured against age, TCR beta diversity per million T cells decreased in a roughly linear manner.

Sample-barcoded 5' priming and a J-beta primer mix drove a second PCR of about 6 to 12 cycles. Each cDNA was tagged by a template-switch adaptor containing 12 random nucleotides. TCRdb re-called the 5' RACE reads with MiXCR, one entry per CDR3 protein. The sample lists approximately 2,000,000 distinct CDR3 sequences; approximately 40% were seen once. V gave up 3 bases and J gave up 2 bases, with 18 bases separating them. This CDR3 region has 17 residues. Germline CDR1 reads SEHNR; CDR2 reads FQNEAQ (reference sequence). Those donating, healthy Caucasian individuals from Russia, were aged about 6 to 100.

Material for sequencing was blood. This sequence joins TRBV7-9 and TRBJ2-3; the D gene is possibly TRBD1 (5 bases). This receptor was taken from a human donor in good health. For the CDR3, the DNA is TGTGCCAGCAGCTTTCTGGCACAGGTAGTTCTCACAGATACGCAGTATTTT. It translates to CASSFLAQVVLTDTQYF.